These 14 T cell receptor beta chains originate from one sample sequenced in a study of control samples from healthy donors and cancer patients. Produced via immunoSEQ multiplex PCR; TCRdb's table is partial and in-frame only. The table records tens of thousands of clones, around four fifths of them present only once. Sequencing used blood. The source is a man aged 30 to 45 in good health.

This clone has a handful of counts. J is TRBJ1-2 and V is TRBV6-5, with D possibly being TRBD1 (5 bases). This CDR3 comprises 14 residues. The V gene lost 8 bases and the J gene lost 2 bases, with 15 bases spanning the gap. Looked up from germline, CDR1 is MNHEY and CDR2 is SVGAGI. CDR3 amino acids: CASSEYRPNYGYTF. In nucleotides, the CDR3 is TGTGCCAGCTCGGAGTACAGGCCAAACTATGGCTACACCTTC.

The V and J genes are TRBV30 and TRBJ2-3; 8 nucleotides align to TRBD1. This CDR3 has 17 amino acids. The ends lost 1 base at V and 1 base at J; junction bases unmatched: 10. Germline values: CDR1 GTSNPN, CDR2 SVGIG (reference sequence). CDR3 protein: CAWSAPLRGRGTDTQYF. The CDR3 coding sequence is TGTGCCTGGAGTGCGCCGCTCAGGGGGCGAGGCACAGATACGCAGTATTTT.

This chain uses TRBV5-6 with TRBJ2-2; 8 bases align to TRBD2. Per germline, CDR1 SGHDT and CDR2 YYEEEE. CDR3 length: 15 amino acids. With V trimmed by 2 bases and J by 4 bases, 4 bases remained unmatched. The CDR3 sequence is CASSLAGVGTGELFF. The CDR3 DNA follows: TGTGCCAGCAGCTTAGCGGGGGTCGGCACCGGGGAGCTGTTTTTT.

The chain has TRBV19 and TRBJ1-4; D not resolved. CDR3 size: 15 residues. Per the germline V gene, CDR1 is LNHDA and CDR2 is SQIVND (reference sequence). With 4 bases removed from V and 1 base from J, the gap between germline ends came to 10 bases. CDR3 loop: CASSNGRLTNEKLFF. The CDR3 DNA sequence: TGTGCCAGTAGTAATGGCAGGCTAACTAATGAAAAACTGTTTTTT.

CDR3 in amino acids: CASSLGTGGNHEQYF. The CDR3 bases are TGTGCCAGCAGCCTTGGGACAGGGGGCAACCACGAGCAGTACTTC. The gene calls are TRBV11-2 and TRBJ2-7, with 12 bases matching TRBD1. This CDR3 has 15 residues. Germline V lookup: CDR1 SGHAT, CDR2 FQNNGV. Unmatched junction bases numbered 7, after V lost 5 bases and J lost 5 bases. The full variable domain, with the rest looked up from reference TRBV11-2 and TRBJ2-7, is EAGVAQSPRYKIIEKRQSVAFWCNPISGHATLYWYQQILGQGPKLLIQFQNNGVVDDSQLPKDRFSAERLKGVDSTLKIQPAKLEDSAVYLCASSLGTGGNHEQYFGPGTRLTVT.

This clone has a single count. The chain has TRBV25-1 and TRBJ1-5; no firm D call. The CDR3 is 12 amino acids. V shed 2 bases and J shed 4 bases, with 3 bases lying between them. Germline V gene lookup returns CDR1 MGHDK and CDR2 SYGVNS. DNA for the CDR3: TGTGCCAGCAGTGAAGGAAATCAGCCCCAGCATTTT. It is translated as CASSEGNQPQHF.

This clone was counted a few times. The gene calls are TRBV2 and TRBJ1-3, with no clear D. Germline lookup yields CDR1 SNHLY and CDR2 FYNNEI. The CDR3 length is 17 residues. Trimming cost V 7 bases and J 4 bases, with 23 bases left between them. The CDR3 is CASTPVGGIGRGNTIYF. The CDR3 DNA is TGTGCCAGCACTCCGGTCGGAGGGATAGGTCGAGGAAACACCATATATTTT.

The V and J genes are TRBV7-2 and TRBJ2-3; TRBD2 might be the D (7 bases). Germline lookup yields CDR1 SGHTA and CDR2 FQGNSA. The CDR3 consists of 15 residues. The V end was cut by 0 bases, the J end by 3 bases, with 10 bases between. The CDR3 loop reads CASSLAGGPTDTQYF. The CDR3 nucleotides read TGTGCCAGCAGCTTAGCCGGGGGGCCGACAGATACGCAGTATTTT.

This clone has a count of ten or more. V and J are TRBV28 and TRBJ1-1; no clear D gene. This CDR3 contains 11 residues. From germline, CDR1 is MDHEN and CDR2 SYDVKM. Trimming took 6 bases from V and 0 from J, leaving 2 bases between them. Here the CDR3 reads CASRLNTEAFF. For the CDR3, the DNA is TGTGCCAGCAGGTTGAACACTGAAGCTTTCTTT.

CDR3 residues: CAWSLGGGNQPQHF. The CDR3 bases are TGTGCCTGGAGTTTGGGGGGTGGGAATCAGCCCCAGCATTTT. This chain links TRBV30 with TRBJ1-5, with D perhaps TRBD1 (5 bases). Germline V gene sequence: CDR1 GTSNPN, CDR2 SVGIG (reference sequence). The CDR3 has 14 amino acids. V was shortened by 2 bases and J by 4 bases, with 12 bases between the two germline ends.

This chain connects TRBV2 to TRBJ2-4; TRBD1 or TRBD2 may be the D gene (7 bases each). CDR1 and CDR2 from the germline V gene are SNHLY and FYNNEI. V lost 2 bases to trimming and J lost 7 bases, with 15 bases between them. CDR3 size: 15 residues. CDR3 sequence (DNA): TGTGCCAGCAGTGAACAGGGGGGGGGCCTCAACATTCAGTACTTC. Amino acids: CASSEQGGGLNIQYF.

The chain's CDR3 is CASSSDRGRHSPLHF. The CDR3 region has the DNA TGCGCCAGCAGCTCCGACAGGGGCAGGCATTCACCCCTCCACTTT. V usage is TRBV5-1 and J usage is TRBJ1-6; 8 bases match TRBD1. The V and J ends lost 3 bases and 8 bases, in that order; junction bases with no gene match: 7. Germline loops: CDR1 SGHRS, CDR2 YFSETQ. The CDR3 is made up of 15 amino acids. Using reference TRBV5-1 and TRBJ1-6 for the parts outside the CDR3, the full variable domain is KAGVTQTPRYLIKTRGQQVTLSCSPISGHRSVSWYQQTPGQGLQFLFEYFSETQRNKGNFPGRFSGRQFSNSRSEMNVSTLELGDSALYLCASSSDRGRHSPLHFGNGTRLTVT.

In this sample, this clone turned up a few times. The gene calls are TRBV2 and TRBJ2-7; D is possibly TRBD2 (5 bases). The CDR3 runs to 15 residues. Germline CDR1 and CDR2: SNHLY and FYNNEI. Trimming left V 3 bases short and J 5 bases short, with 17 bases between. CDR3 sequence (DNA): TGTGCCAGCAGTGAGGGCTCACACCTCGGGAACGAGCAGTACTTC. As protein: CASSEGSHLGNEQYF.

This clone is a singleton in its sample. This chain joins TRBV24-1 and TRBJ2-2; D uncertain. Germline-derived CDR1 and CDR2 are KGHDR and SFDVKD. The CDR3 extends over 15 amino acids. Trimming took 2 bases from V and 3 from J, leaving 9 bases between them. DNA of the CDR3: TGTGCCACCAGTGATTCGAGACGGCACACCGGGGAGCTGTTTTTT. Translating gives CATSDSRRHTGELFF.